The 28 T cell receptor beta chains presented below share a single source sample, sequenced in a study of blood T cell repertoires in COVID-19 (TCRdb year 2020). Receptor libraries were prepared by the immunoSEQ multiplex PCR assay. TCRdb re-hosts the immuneACCESS table, in-frame sequences only. Its copies lack some clones; in the studies checked, an unresolved V gene accounts for under half of them, and the cause for the rest is not known. In all, the sample holds 65,000 to 85,000 clones, and roughly 84% of those were seen once. About 11% of the sample is taken by the ten largest. Input material: peripheral blood. These receptors were collected from a woman aged 18-29 years with acute or convalescent COVID-19.

This chain links TRBV4-1 with TRBJ1-5; TRBD1 is a possible D gene (6 bases). Trimming cost V 0 bases and J 4 bases, with 19 bases left between them. From germline, CDR1 is MGHRA and CDR2 YSYEKL. There are 18 residues in the CDR3. The CDR3 here is CASSQDISVRGVNQPQHF. CDR3 DNA: TGCGCCAGCAGCCAAGATATTTCGGTCAGGGGAGTGAATCAGCCCCAGCATTTT.

CDR3 bases: TGTGCCAGCAGTTTAGTACTAGCGGGGGGGCCGGGTGAGCAGTACTTC. It specifies CASSLVLAGGPGEQYF. The chain couples TRBV28 to TRBJ2-7; 13 bases line up with TRBD2. J gave up 7 bases and V 2 bases, and 8 bases lay outside the gene matches. CDR1 and CDR2 from the germline V gene are MDHEN and SYDVKM. The CDR3 contains 16 residues. The full variable domain, with the rest looked up from reference TRBV28 and TRBJ2-7, is DVKVTQSSRYLVKRTGEKVFLECVQDMDHENMFWYRQDPGLGLRLIYFSYDVKMKEKGDIPEGYSVSREKKERFSLILESASTNQTSMYLCASSLVLAGGPGEQYFGPGTRLTVT.

The CDR3 sequence: CASSLTRTYEQYF. CDR3 coding DNA: TGTGCCAGCAGCCTTACCAGGACCTACGAGCAGTACTTC. The chain joins TRBV7-2 to TRBJ2-7, with unresolved D. V was trimmed by 5 bases and J by 2 bases, leaving 10 bases between them. The CDR3 length is 13 residues. Germline lookup yields CDR1 SGHTA and CDR2 FQGNSA.

The chain combines TRBV11-2 with TRBJ2-3, with 9 bases fitting TRBD2. CDR1 is SGHAT and CDR2 is FQNNGV in the germline V gene. This CDR3 contains 13 residues. The junction had 0 bases not matched to a gene; V was cut back by 3 bases and J by 5 bases. The CDR3 here is CASSLTSGDTQYF. The CDR3 DNA reads TGTGCCAGCAGCTTGACTAGCGGAGATACGCAGTATTTT.

The chain joins TRBV19 to TRBJ1-6; D uncertain. CDR1 and CDR2 from the germline V gene are LNHDA and SQIVND (reference sequence). CDR3 length: 13 residues. Trimming pared 3 bases from V and 10 bases from J, leaving 10 bases between. As DNA, the CDR3 is TGTGCCAGTAGTATTGGGCTTCGGTCACCCCTCCACTTT. It is translated as CASSIGLRSPLHF.

The chain links TRBV4-1 to TRBJ1-1; 8 bases are a match to TRBD1. V was pared by 4 bases and J by 4 bases, with 8 bases of the junction left unmatched. CDR3 length: 15 residues. From germline, CDR1 is MGHRA and CDR2 YSYEKL. Here the CDR3 DNA reads TGCGCCAGCAGCCTTGAACAGGGGGTAGGCACTGAAGCTTTCTTT. The encoded protein is CASSLEQGVGTEAFF.

This rearrangement joins TRBV25-1 to TRBJ2-1, with 8 bases lining up with TRBD1. The trim removed 3 bases at V and 9 bases at J, leaving 7 bases unmatched. The CDR3 runs to 14 residues. Per the germline V gene, CDR1 is MGHDK and CDR2 is SYGVNS. CDR3 sequence: CASSELRQGSEQFF. The CDR3 DNA reads as TGTGCCAGCAGTGAGTTGAGACAGGGGTCTGAGCAGTTCTTC.

This clone was counted a few times. V gene TRBV6-5 combines with J gene TRBJ1-6; 7 bases align to TRBD1. Germline V CDR1 and CDR2: MNHEY, SVGAGI. The CDR3 contains 13 residues. The V and J ends lost 4 bases and 9 bases, in that order; junction bases with no gene match: 3. The CDR3 DNA follows: TGTGCCAGCAGTTGGGACAGCAGTTCACCCCTCCACTTT. Translated: CASSWDSSSPLHF.

The chain has TRBV4-3 and TRBJ2-6, with 12 positions matching TRBD1. Germline V gives CDR1 LGHNA, CDR2 YSLEER. V was clipped by 4 bases and J by 2 bases; unmatched bases: 3. This CDR3 is built from 17 residues. The CDR3 sequence is CASSLGTGGTGANVLTF. In DNA form, the CDR3 reads TGCGCCAGCAGCCTCGGGACAGGGGGCACTGGGGCCAACGTCCTGACTTTC.

This chain joins TRBV3-1 (or the pseudogene TRBV3-2) and TRBJ2-1; TRBD2 matches at 7 bases. The CDR3 length is 15 residues. V was pared by 1 base and J by 10 bases, with 10 bases of the junction left unmatched. Germline CDR1 and CDR2: LGHDT and YNNKEL (reference sequence). The CDR3 region is CASSQVGTTFDEQFF. The CDR3, as DNA: TGTGCCAGCAGCCAAGTCGGGACTACTTTTGACGAGCAGTTCTTC.

The CDR3 bases are TGTGCCAGTAGTATTTCGTCAGGGGGAAATTACGAGCAGTACTTC. It translates to CASSISSGGNYEQYF. The gene calls are TRBV19 and TRBJ2-7, with 7 bases lining up with TRBD1. The CDR3 runs 15 residues. J lost 4 bases, V lost 3 bases, and 9 bases had no gene match. Germline-derived CDR1 and CDR2 are LNHDA and SQIVND (reference sequence).

V and J are TRBV11-2 and TRBJ2-1, with 11 nucleotides matching TRBD2. The CDR3 sequence is 17 residues long. Looked up from germline, CDR1 is SGHAT and CDR2 is FQNNGV. The V segment lost 1 base and the J segment 7 bases; nucleotides outside the gene matches: 9. This CDR3 is CASSLVRSSGGINEQFF. The CDR3 DNA reads TGTGCCAGCAGCTTAGTTCGTTCTAGCGGGGGGATAAATGAGCAGTTCTTC.

V gene TRBV7-2 combines with J gene TRBJ1-2; D might be TRBD1 (6 bases). The ends were cut back, 6 bases at V and 5 bases at J, with 13 bases in the middle. The CDR3 runs 13 residues. Per germline, CDR1 SGHTA and CDR2 FQGNSA. DNA for the CDR3: TGTGCCAGCAGGGTTTACAGGGATTATGGCTACACCTTC. It codes for CASRVYRDYGYTF.

This clone was counted only a few times. V and J are TRBV23-1 and TRBJ1-6; TRBD1 agrees at 7 bases. TRBV23-1 has ORF status, its function being uncertain. The CDR3 is 16 amino acids. Unmatched junction bases numbered 11, after V lost 2 bases and J lost 10 bases. The CDR3 region has the DNA TGCGCCAGCAGTCAAACATTTCGACAGGGAGAATCACCCCTCCACTTT. It specifies CASSQTFRQGESPLHF.

The V call is TRBV7-6, the J call TRBJ2-1, with a tentative D call TRBD1 (7 bases). V lost 1 base, J lost 7 bases, and 14 bases lay in between. Germline assignment: CDR1 SGHVS and CDR2 FNYEAQ. The CDR3 extends over 15 amino acids. The CDR3 here is CASSLDPRGVNEQFF. The CDR3 nucleotides read TGTGCCAGCAGCTTAGATCCCAGGGGGGTTAATGAGCAGTTCTTC.

The V and J genes are TRBV5-6 and TRBJ2-1; 9 positions match TRBD1. The trim removed 1 base at V and 8 bases at J, leaving 7 bases unmatched. Looked up from germline, CDR1 is SGHDT and CDR2 is YYEEEE. This CDR3 comprises 15 residues. This CDR3 is CASSLKGTGKDEQFF. As DNA, the CDR3 is TGTGCCAGCAGCTTGAAGGGGACAGGGAAGGATGAGCAGTTCTTC. Supplemented by reference TRBV5-6 and TRBJ2-1, the full variable domain reads DAGVTQSPTHLIKTRGQQVTLRCSPKSGHDTVSWYQQALGQGPQFIFQYYEEEERQRGNFPDRFSGHQFPNYSSELNVNALLLGDSALYLCASSLKGTGKDEQFFGPGTRLTVL.

There are a few counts of this clone. The chain recombines TRBV6-1 with TRBJ2-5; no clear D. The length of the CDR3 is 14 residues. Per germline, CDR1 MNHNS and CDR2 SASEGT. With 1 base removed from V and 2 bases from J, the gap between germline ends came to 8 bases. CDR3 nucleotide sequence: TGTGCCAGCAGTGAAGGTTTATTACAAGAGACCCAGTACTTC. It codes for CASSEGLLQETQYF.

This clone came up a few times. The chain uses TRBV4-1 and TRBJ2-7; D ambiguous. The V end was cut by 1 base, the J end by 2 bases, with 9 bases between. The germline V gene encodes CDR1 MGHRA and CDR2 YSYEKL. The CDR3 extends over 14 amino acids. The CDR3 coding sequence is TGCGCCAGCAGCCAAGGCACCACTACCTACGAGCAGTACTTC. Translation: CASSQGTTTYEQYF.

The chain joins TRBV3-1 (or the pseudogene TRBV3-2) to TRBJ2-7, with 8 bases identical to TRBD2. V lost 4 bases, J lost 6 bases, and 14 bases stayed unmatched. Germline lookup yields CDR1 LGHDT and CDR2 YNNKEL (reference sequence). The CDR3 spans 16 residues. CDR3: CASSPARSGSIGEQYF. The CDR3 nucleotides are TGTGCCAGCAGCCCCGCCCGGAGCGGGAGTATCGGCGAGCAGTACTTC.

This sequence joins TRBV5-1 and TRBJ1-4; perhaps TRBD1 as D (5 bases). The ends were cut back, 0 bases at V and 5 bases at J, with 8 bases in the middle. From germline, CDR1 is SGHRS and CDR2 YFSETQ. The CDR3 sequence is 14 residues long. CDR3 loop: CASSLGQINEKLFF. The CDR3 nucleotides read TGCGCCAGCAGCTTGGGACAGATAAATGAAAAACTGTTTTTT.

This clone was counted only a few times. This chain joins TRBV6-1 and TRBJ1-5, with D perhaps TRBD1 (5 bases). V was trimmed by 1 base and J by 5 bases, leaving 6 bases between them. CDR1 and CDR2 (germline): MNHNS, SASEGT. The length of the CDR3 is 13 residues. The CDR3, as DNA: TGTGCCAGCAGTGAAGGGGGCCATCAGCCCCAGCATTTT. It yields the protein CASSEGGHQPQHF.

This CDR3 is CASGNEINSYEQYF. DNA for the CDR3: TGTGCCAGCGGCAATGAAATAAACTCCTACGAGCAGTACTTC. This chain uses TRBV6-5 with TRBJ2-7; no reliable D call. CDR1 and CDR2 (germline): MNHEY, SVGAGI. Deletions cut 8 bases from V and 0 bases from J, with 14 bases between. The CDR3 spans 14 residues.

The CDR3 loop is CASSLRRGRVGQYF. CDR3 sequence (DNA): TGTGCCAGCAGTTTACGCCGCGGGAGGGTAGGGCAGTACTTC. The chain carries TRBV28 and TRBJ2-7, with 9 bases that match TRBD2. CDR1 and CDR2 from the germline V gene are MDHEN and SYDVKM. V was pared by 2 bases and J by 9 bases, with 8 bases of the junction left unmatched. The CDR3 totals 14 residues.

The chain employs TRBV6-2 or TRBV6-3 and TRBJ2-1, with TRBD2 matching over 11 bases. Germline V gene data show CDR1 as MNHEY and CDR2 as SVGEGT. V shed 6 bases, J shed 4 bases, and the junction held 5 bases outside the gene matches. The CDR3 has 15 residues. In DNA form, the CDR3 reads TGTGCCAGCAGCCAGGGGACTAGCGGTTACAATGAGCAGTTCTTC. This sequence encodes CASSQGTSGYNEQFF.

This clone was seen just once. The chain combines TRBV27 with TRBJ1-1, with 9 bases lining up with TRBD1. The CDR3 runs 14 residues. CDR1 is MNHEY and CDR2 is SMNVEV in the germline V gene (reference sequence). Trimming at V came to 5 bases and at J to 7 bases, leaving 8 bases not matched to a gene. The CDR3 DNA is TGTGCCAGCAGTATAGGACAGGGGATCGGTGAAGCTTTCTTT. Its translation is CASSIGQGIGEAFF.

V usage is TRBV7-2 and J usage is TRBJ1-6, with D possibly matching TRBD1 (6 bases). This CDR3 is 15 amino acids long. V shed 5 bases and J shed 5 bases, with 13 bases lying between them. Germline V gene lookup returns CDR1 SGHTA and CDR2 FQGNSA. This CDR3 reads CASSPQGSNNSPLHF. CDR3 bases: TGTGCCAGCAGCCCCCAGGGGAGCAATAATTCACCCCTCCACTTT.

The rearrangement uses TRBV4-3 and TRBJ2-2; 7 positions agree with TRBD1. The V gene's germline CDR1 is LGHNA and CDR2 YSLEER. The CDR3 length is 16 residues. The junction had 6 bases not matched to a gene; V was cut back by 0 bases and J by 5 bases. This CDR3 is CASSQEQGLWTGELFF. CDR3 sequence (DNA): TGCGCCAGCAGCCAAGAACAGGGGCTCTGGACCGGGGAGCTGTTTTTT.

This chain joins TRBV6-2 or TRBV6-3 and TRBJ1-2, with 8 bases aligning to TRBD1. The CDR3 runs 14 residues. Germline assignment: CDR1 MNHEY and CDR2 SVGEGT. J gave up 9 bases and V 0 bases, and 6 bases lay outside the gene matches. The CDR3 loop is CASSYSSGTGSYTF. The CDR3 bases are TGTGCCAGCAGTTACTCGAGCGGGACAGGCAGCTACACCTTC.